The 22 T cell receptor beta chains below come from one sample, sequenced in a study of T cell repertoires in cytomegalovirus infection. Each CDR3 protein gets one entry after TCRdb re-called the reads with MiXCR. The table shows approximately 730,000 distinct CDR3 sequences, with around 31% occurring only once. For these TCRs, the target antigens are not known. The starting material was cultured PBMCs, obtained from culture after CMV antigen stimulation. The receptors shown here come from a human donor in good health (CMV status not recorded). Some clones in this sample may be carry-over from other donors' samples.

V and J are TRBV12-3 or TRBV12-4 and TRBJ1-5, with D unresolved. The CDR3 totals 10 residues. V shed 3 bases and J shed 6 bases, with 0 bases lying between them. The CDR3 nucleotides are TGTGCCAGCAGTTTTCAGCCCCAGCATTTT. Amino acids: CASSFQPQHF.

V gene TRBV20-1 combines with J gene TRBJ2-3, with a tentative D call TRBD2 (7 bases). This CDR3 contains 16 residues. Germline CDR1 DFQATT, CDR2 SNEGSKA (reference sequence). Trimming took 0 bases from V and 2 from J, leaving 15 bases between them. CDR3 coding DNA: TGCAGTGCTAGAGATCCGGCGGGGGCCCCCACAGATACGCAGTATTTT. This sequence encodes CSARDPAGAPTDTQYF.

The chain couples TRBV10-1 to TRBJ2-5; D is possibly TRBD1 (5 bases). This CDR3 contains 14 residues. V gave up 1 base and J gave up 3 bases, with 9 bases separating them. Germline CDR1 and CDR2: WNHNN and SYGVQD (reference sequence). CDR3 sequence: CASSEFGREETQYF. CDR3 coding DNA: TGCGCCAGCAGTGAGTTCGGCAGGGAAGAGACCCAGTACTTC.

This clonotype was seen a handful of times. The CDR3 here is CASSSSREAGNTIYF. The CDR3 DNA is TGTGCCAGCAGCTCGAGCAGAGAAGCTGGAAACACCATATATTTT. The V call is TRBV11-2, the J call TRBJ1-3; D is undetermined. V shed 4 bases and J shed 2 bases, with 12 bases lying between them. The CDR3 runs 15 residues. Per germline, CDR1 SGHAT and CDR2 FQNNGV. Full variable domain (outside the CDR3, taken from reference TRBV11-2 and TRBJ1-3): EAGVAQSPRYKIIEKRQSVAFWCNPISGHATLYWYQQILGQGPKLLIQFQNNGVVDDSQLPKDRFSAERLKGVDSTLKIQPAKLEDSAVYLCASSSSREAGNTIYFGEGSWLTVV.

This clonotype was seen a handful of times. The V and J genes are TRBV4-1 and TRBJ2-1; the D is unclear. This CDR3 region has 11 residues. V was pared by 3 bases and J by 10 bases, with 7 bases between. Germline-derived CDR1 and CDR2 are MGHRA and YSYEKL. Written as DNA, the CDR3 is TGCGCCAGCAGCCATAGCAGGGAGCAGTTCTTC. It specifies CASSHSREQFF.

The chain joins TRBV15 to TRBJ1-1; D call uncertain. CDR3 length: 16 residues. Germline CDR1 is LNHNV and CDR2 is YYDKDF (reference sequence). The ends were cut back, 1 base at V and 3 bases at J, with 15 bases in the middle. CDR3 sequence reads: CATSRGSYRIDTEAFF. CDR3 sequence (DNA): TGTGCCACCAGCAGAGGATCCTACCGAATTGACACTGAAGCTTTCTTT.

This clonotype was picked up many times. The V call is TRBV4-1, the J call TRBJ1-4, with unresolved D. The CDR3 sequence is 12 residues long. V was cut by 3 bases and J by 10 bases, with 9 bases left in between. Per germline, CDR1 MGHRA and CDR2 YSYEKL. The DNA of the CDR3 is TGCGCCAGCAGCCACCCAATTGGAAAACTGTTTTTT. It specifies CASSHPIGKLFF.

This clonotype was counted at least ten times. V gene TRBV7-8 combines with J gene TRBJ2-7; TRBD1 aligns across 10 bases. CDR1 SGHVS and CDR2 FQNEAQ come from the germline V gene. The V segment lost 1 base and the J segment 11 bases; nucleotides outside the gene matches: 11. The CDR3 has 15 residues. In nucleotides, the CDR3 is TGTGCCAGCAGCTTAGAAGAGCGGACAGGGGGGATGAAGTACTTC. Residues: CASSLEERTGGMKYF.

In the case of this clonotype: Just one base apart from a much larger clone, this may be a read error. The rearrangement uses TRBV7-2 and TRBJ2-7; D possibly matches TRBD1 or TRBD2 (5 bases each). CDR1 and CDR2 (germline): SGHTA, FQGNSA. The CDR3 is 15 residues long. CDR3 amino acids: CASSSSGIWGYAQYF. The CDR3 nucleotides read TGTGCCAGCAGCTCATCCGGGATTTGGGGCTACGCGCAGTACTTC.

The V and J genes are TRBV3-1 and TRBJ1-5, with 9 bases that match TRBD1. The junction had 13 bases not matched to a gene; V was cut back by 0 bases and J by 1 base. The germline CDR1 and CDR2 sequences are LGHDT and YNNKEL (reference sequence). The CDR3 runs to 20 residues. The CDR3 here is CASSQDHRDREVSSNQPQHF. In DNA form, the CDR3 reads TGTGCCAGCAGCCAAGATCACCGGGACAGGGAGGTTTCCAGCAATCAGCCCCAGCATTTT.

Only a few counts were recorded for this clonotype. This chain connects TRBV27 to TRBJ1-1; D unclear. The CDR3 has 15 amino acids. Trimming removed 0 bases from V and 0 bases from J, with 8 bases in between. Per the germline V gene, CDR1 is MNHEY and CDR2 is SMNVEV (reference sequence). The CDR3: CASSLSRSLNTEAFF. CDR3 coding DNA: TGTGCCAGCAGTTTATCTCGGTCTTTGAACACTGAAGCTTTCTTT.

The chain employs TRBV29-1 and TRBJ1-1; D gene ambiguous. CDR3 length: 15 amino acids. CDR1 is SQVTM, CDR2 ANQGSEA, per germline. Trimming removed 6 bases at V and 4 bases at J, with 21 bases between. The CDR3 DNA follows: TGCAGCGTATACCCCCCGGACCCCGCATTCACTGAAGCTTTCTTT. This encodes CSVYPPDPAFTEAFF.

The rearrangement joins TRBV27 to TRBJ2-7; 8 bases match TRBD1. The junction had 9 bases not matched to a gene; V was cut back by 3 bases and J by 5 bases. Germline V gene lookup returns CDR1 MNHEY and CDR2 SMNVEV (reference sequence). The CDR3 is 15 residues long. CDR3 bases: TGTGCCAGCAGTTTCCGCGACAGGGGACAGGACGAGCAGTACTTC. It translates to CASSFRDRGQDEQYF.

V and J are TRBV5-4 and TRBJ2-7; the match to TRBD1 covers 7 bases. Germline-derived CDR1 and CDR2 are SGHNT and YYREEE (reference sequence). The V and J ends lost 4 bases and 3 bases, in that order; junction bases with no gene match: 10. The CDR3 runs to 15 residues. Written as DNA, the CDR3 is TGTGCCAGCAGCCCCCGGACAGGAGCCATCTACGAGCAGTACTTC. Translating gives CASSPRTGAIYEQYF.

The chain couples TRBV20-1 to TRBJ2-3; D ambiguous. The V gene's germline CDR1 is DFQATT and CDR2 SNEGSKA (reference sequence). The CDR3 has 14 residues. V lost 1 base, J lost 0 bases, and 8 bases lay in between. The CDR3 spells CSARGSPSTDTQYF. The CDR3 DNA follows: TGCAGTGCTAGAGGGTCCCCGAGCACAGATACGCAGTATTTT.

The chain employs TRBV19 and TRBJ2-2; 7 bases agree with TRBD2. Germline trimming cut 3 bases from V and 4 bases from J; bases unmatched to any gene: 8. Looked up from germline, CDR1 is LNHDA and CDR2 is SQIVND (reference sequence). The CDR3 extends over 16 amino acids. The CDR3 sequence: CASSILSGMGTGELFF. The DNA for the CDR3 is TGTGCCAGTAGTATCCTGAGCGGGATGGGCACCGGGGAGCTGTTTTTT.

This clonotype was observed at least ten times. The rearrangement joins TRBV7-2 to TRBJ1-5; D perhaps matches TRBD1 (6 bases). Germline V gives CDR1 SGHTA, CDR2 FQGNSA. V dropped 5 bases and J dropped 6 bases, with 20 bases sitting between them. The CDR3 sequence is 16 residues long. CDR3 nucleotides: TGTGCCAGCAGCCTAATGACAGGTGGGGTGGGTCAGCCCCAGCATTTT. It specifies CASSLMTGGVGQPQHF.

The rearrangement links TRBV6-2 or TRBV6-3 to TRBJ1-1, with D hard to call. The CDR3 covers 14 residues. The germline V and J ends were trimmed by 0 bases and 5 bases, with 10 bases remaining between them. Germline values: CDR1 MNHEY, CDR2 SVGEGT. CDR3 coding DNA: TGTGCCAGCAGTTACTCGAAGGGTTCTACTGAAGCTTTCTTT. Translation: CASSYSKGSTEAFF.

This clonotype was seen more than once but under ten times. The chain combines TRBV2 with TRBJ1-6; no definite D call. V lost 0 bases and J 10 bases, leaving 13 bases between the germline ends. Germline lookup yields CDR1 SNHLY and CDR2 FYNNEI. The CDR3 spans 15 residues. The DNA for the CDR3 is TGTGCCAGCAGTGAAGCCGCGCACCAAAACTCACCCCTCCACTTT. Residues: CASSEAAHQNSPLHF.

The CDR3 here is CASRETGNYEQYF. In DNA, the CDR3 is TGTGCCAGCAGGGAGACAGGGAACTACGAGCAGTACTTC. The J gene is TRBJ2-7, the V gene TRBV7-2; 7 nucleotides agree with TRBD1. Germline CDR1 and CDR2: SGHTA and FQGNSA. V lost 6 bases, J lost 3 bases, and 5 bases stayed unmatched. The length of the CDR3 is 13 residues.

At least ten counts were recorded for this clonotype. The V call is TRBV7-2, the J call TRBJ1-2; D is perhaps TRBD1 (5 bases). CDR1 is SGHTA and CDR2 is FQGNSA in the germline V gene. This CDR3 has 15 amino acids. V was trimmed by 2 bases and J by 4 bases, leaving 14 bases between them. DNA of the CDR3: TGTGCCAGCAGCTTACGGGCCTCCGGGGGCTATGGCTACACCTTC. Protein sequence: CASSLRASGGYGYTF. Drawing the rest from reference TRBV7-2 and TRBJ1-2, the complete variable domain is GAGVSQSPSNKVTEKGKDVELRCDPISGHTALYWYRQSLGQGLEFLIYFQGNSAPDKSGLPSDRFSAERTGGSVSTLTIQRTQQEDSAVYLCASSLRASGGYGYTFGSGTRLTVV.

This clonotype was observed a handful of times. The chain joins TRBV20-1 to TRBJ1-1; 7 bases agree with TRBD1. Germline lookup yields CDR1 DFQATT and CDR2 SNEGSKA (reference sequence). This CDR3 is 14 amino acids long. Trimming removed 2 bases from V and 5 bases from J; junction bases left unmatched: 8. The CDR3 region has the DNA TGCAGTGCTAGAAGGGACAGAAGTGGAACTGAAGCTTTCTTT. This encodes CSARRDRSGTEAFF.